These T cell receptor beta chains were read from a single sample in a study of CD8 T cells in Susac syndrome. MiXCR, applied by TCRdb to the immunoSEQ multiplex PCR reads, yields one record per CDR3 protein. This table holds some 200,000 distinct CDR3 sequences, 90% to 95% found once. Material: CD4+ T cells from PBMCs. Receptors were obtained from a human donor with Susac syndrome. The CDR3 runs from the conserved cysteine through the conserved F or W. Fields, in order: D gene, V gene, clone size, J gene, CDR3 protein, CDR3 DNA. The D gene is left open where the match is weak. Clone sizes are given selectively: once, few, many, or a class where the clone is expanded.

>TRBD1|TRBV9|NA|TRBJ1-1
CASSVGSSGQGGSEAFF
TGTGCCAGCAGCGTAGGGTCTTCCGGACAGGGAGGTTCTGAAGCTTTCTTT
>NA|TRBV11-3|NA|TRBJ2-2
CASSTGTTGELFF
TGTGCCAGCAGCACAGGGACGACCGGGGAGCTGTTTTTT
>NA|TRBV3-1|NA|TRBJ2-2
CASSLRGGSNTGELFF
TGTGCCAGCAGCCTCCGAGGGGGGTCGAACACCGGGGAGCTGTTTTTT
>TRBD2|TRBV20-1|NA|TRBJ2-3
CSARGAPWLAGFTDTQYF
TGCAGTGCTAGAGGCGCGCCGTGGCTAGCGGGGTTCACAGATACGCAGTATTTT
>NA|TRBV10-3|NA|TRBJ2-2
CAISASGRLNTGELFF
TGTGCCATCAGTGCCTCGGGACGTTTGAACACCGGGGAGCTGTTTTTT
>NA|TRBV10-3|NA|TRBJ1-2
CAISEQNYGYTF
TGTGCCATCAGTGAACAGAACTATGGCTACACCTTC
>NA|TRBV12-3/TRBV12-4|NA|TRBJ1-5
CASRGANQPQHF
TGTGCCAGCAGGGGTGCGAATCAGCCCCAGCATTTT
>NA|TRBV28|NA|TRBJ1-1
CASKEPGNTEAFF
TGTGCCAGCAAAGAGCCAGGGAACACTGAAGCTTTCTTT
>TRBD2|TRBV6-4|NA|TRBJ2-7
CASSPEASGSYEQYF
TGTGCCAGCAGCCCAGAGGCTAGCGGCTCCTACGAGCAGTACTTC
>NA|TRBV25-1|NA|TRBJ2-6
CASTQSGANVLTF
TGTGCCAGTACCCAATCTGGGGCCAACGTCCTGACTTTC
>NA|TRBV6-5|NA|TRBJ2-7
CASSYTQGSNDEQYF
TGTGCCAGCAGTTACACCCAGGGGTCGAACGACGAGCAGTACTTC
>NA|TRBV3-1|NA|TRBJ2-5
CASSQEPAQETQYF
TGTGCCAGCAGCCAAGAACCGGCCCAAGAGACCCAGTACTTC
>NA|TRBV11-2|once|TRBJ2-3
CASSLGNGDTQYF
TGTGCCAGCAGCTTAGGTAACGGGGATACGCAGTATTTT
>TRBD1|TRBV12-3/TRBV12-4|NA|TRBJ2-7
CASSPSVGQGNEQYF
TGTGCCAGCAGCCCTTCTGTGGGACAGGGGAACGAGCAGTACTTC
>TRBD2|TRBV5-1|NA|TRBJ2-1
CASSLEPAGGPNEQFF
TGCGCCAGCAGCTTGGAGCCAGCGGGAGGGCCAAATGAGCAGTTCTTC
>NA|TRBV20-1|NA|TRBJ2-7
CSAYIGTSPLEQYF
TGCAGTGCATACATTGGGACCTCCCCGTTGGAGCAGTACTTC
>NA|TRBV6-2/TRBV6-3|NA|TRBJ2-3
CASSLDTSSTDTQYF
TGTGCCAGCAGTCTGGACACCTCTAGCACAGATACGCAGTATTTT
>TRBD2|TRBV7-3|NA|TRBJ2-2
CASSPQMAGGTTAGELFF
TGTGCCAGCAGCCCACAAATGGCGGGAGGTACGACGGCCGGGGAGCTGTTTTTT
>NA|TRBV12-3/TRBV12-4|NA|TRBJ2-7
CASSVGGDYEQYF
TGTGCCAGCAGCGTTGGCGGGGATTACGAGCAGTACTTC
>NA|TRBV9|NA|TRBJ1-1
CASSVTPDSYHTEAFF
TGTGCCAGCAGCGTAACCCCGGACAGCTATCACACTGAAGCTTTCTTT
>NA|TRBV29-1|NA|TRBJ2-3
CSVVPRGGVVTDTQYF
TGCAGCGTTGTTCCCAGGGGAGGAGTAGTTACAGATACGCAGTATTTT
>NA|TRBV4-2|NA|TRBJ2-7
CASSTTYEQYF
TGTGCCAGCAGCACCACCTACGAGCAGTACTTC
>NA|TRBV20-1|NA|TRBJ2-1
CSARDRGGVSYNEQFF
TGCAGTGCTAGAGATCGAGGGGGGGTCTCCTACAATGAGCAGTTCTTC
>NA|TRBV20-1|NA|TRBJ1-3
CSARDFWRTSGNTIYF
TGCAGTGCTAGAGATTTCTGGCGCACCTCTGGAAACACCATATATTTT
>NA|TRBV20-1|once|TRBJ2-5
CSARGDAARQETQYF
TGCAGTGCTAGAGGGGACGCGGCCCGACAAGAGACCCAGTACTTC
>TRBD1|TRBV2|NA|TRBJ2-5
CASRRLTGGETQYF
TGTGCCAGCAGACGATTAACAGGGGGCGAGACCCAGTACTTC
>TRBD1|TRBV20-1|NA|TRBJ2-7
CSARPRDRGLSEQYF
TGCAGTGCTCGACCCCGGGACAGGGGGCTGTCCGAGCAGTACTTC
>NA|TRBV6-5|NA|TRBJ1-6
CASSTPGDSPLHF
TGTGCCAGCAGTACCCCCGGAGATTCACCCCTCCACTTT
>TRBD2|TRBV13|NA|TRBJ2-7
CASSLISPGLAPNYEQYF
TGTGCCAGCAGCTTAATTAGTCCGGGACTAGCGCCTAACTACGAGCAGTACTTC
>TRBD2|TRBV5-1|NA|TRBJ2-7
CASSFLVAGGTYEQYF
TGCGCCAGCAGCTTTTTGGTAGCGGGGGGGACCTACGAGCAGTACTTC
>TRBD2|TRBV7-9|NA|TRBJ2-1
CASSLDWLAGDEQFF
TGTGCCAGCAGCTTAGATTGGCTAGCGGGAGATGAGCAGTTCTTC
>TRBD1|TRBV11-1|NA|TRBJ1-4
CASSHGQGALDEKLFF
TGTGCCAGCAGCCACGGACAGGGGGCTTTGGATGAAAAACTGTTTTTT
>TRBD1|TRBV29-1|NA|TRBJ1-1
CSVNRQGTNTEAFF
TGCAGCGTTAACCGACAGGGAACGAACACTGAAGCTTTCTTT
>TRBD2|TRBV2|once|TRBJ2-4
CALLQREVGKNIQYF
TGTGCCCTTCTTCAGCGGGAGGTCGGCAAAAACATTCAGTACTTC
>TRBD1|TRBV29-1|once|TRBJ1-2
CSETFPINRGRYGYTF
TGCAGCGAGACTTTTCCCATCAACAGGGGGCGTTATGGCTACACCTTC
>TRBD1|TRBV27|NA|TRBJ1-2
CASSFLTGGNYGYTF
TGTGCCAGCAGTTTCCTGACAGGGGGTAACTATGGCTACACCTTC
>TRBD1|TRBV19|NA|TRBJ1-5
CASSAQGSQPQHF
TGTGCCAGTAGTGCACAGGGGAGTCAGCCCCAGCATTTT
>TRBD2|TRBV9|NA|TRBJ2-5
CASSGTSGGKKETQYF
TGTGCCAGCAGCGGAACTAGCGGGGGGAAAAAAGAGACCCAGTACTTC
>NA|TRBV5-4|NA|TRBJ2-3
CASSPRTADTQYF
TGTGCCAGCAGCCCTAGGACGGCAGATACGCAGTATTTT
>NA|TRBV7-9|NA|TRBJ1-2
CASSEVTYGYTF
TGTGCCAGCAGCGAGGTGACCTATGGCTACACCTTC
>TRBD2|TRBV19|NA|TRBJ2-5
CASSIVAGALETQYF
TGTGCCAGTAGTATAGTGGCGGGAGCTTTGGAGACCCAGTACTTC
>NA|TRBV20-1|NA|TRBJ2-7
CSASASYEQYF
TGCAGTGCGTCGGCTAGCTACGAGCAGTACTTC
>TRBD1|TRBV15|NA|TRBJ2-7
CATSKGQGTPYEQYF
TGTGCCACCAGCAAAGGACAGGGAACCCCCTACGAGCAGTACTTC
>NA|TRBV9|NA|TRBJ2-3
CASSVGLAAGSLLDTQYF
TGTGCCAGCAGCGTAGGGTTGGCGGCAGGGAGTCTGTTAGATACGCAGTATTTT
>NA|TRBV19|NA|TRBJ2-3
CASSRLGWQNTDTQYF
TGTGCCAGTAGCCGGCTGGGGTGGCAGAACACAGATACGCAGTATTTT
>TRBD2|TRBV7-2|NA|TRBJ2-5
CATTSGGLMETQYF
TGTGCCACCACTTCGGGGGGGCTGATGGAGACCCAGTACTTC
>NA|TRBV28|NA|TRBJ1-5
CASTLVSGSNQPQHF
TGTGCCAGCACTTTAGTTTCCGGATCAAATCAGCCCCAGCATTTT
>TRBD2|TRBV7-2|NA|TRBJ2-7
CASSWVGGLGTHEQYF
TGTGCCAGCAGCTGGGTCGGGGGACTAGGTACCCACGAGCAGTACTTC
>NA|TRBV7-9|NA|TRBJ1-2
CASRPDSMAPTF
TGTGCCAGCAGGCCCGACAGTATGGCTCCAACCTTC